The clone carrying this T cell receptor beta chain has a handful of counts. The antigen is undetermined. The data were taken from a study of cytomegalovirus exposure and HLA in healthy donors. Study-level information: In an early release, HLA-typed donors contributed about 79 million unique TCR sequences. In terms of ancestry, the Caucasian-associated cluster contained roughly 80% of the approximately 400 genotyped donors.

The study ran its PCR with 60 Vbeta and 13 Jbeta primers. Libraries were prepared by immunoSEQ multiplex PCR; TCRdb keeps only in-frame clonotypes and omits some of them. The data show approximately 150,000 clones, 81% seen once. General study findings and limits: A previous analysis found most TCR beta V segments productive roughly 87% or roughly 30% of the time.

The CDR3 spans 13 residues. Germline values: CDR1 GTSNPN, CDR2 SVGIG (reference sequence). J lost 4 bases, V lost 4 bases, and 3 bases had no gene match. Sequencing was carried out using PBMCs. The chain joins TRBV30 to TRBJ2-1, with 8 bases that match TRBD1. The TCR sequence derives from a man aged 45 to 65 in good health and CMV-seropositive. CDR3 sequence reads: CAWKGTGYNEQFF. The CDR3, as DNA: TGTGCCTGGAAGGGGACAGGATACAATGAGCAGTTCTTC. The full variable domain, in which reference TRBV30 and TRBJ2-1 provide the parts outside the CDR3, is SQTIHQWPATLVQPVGSPLSLECTVEGTSNPNLYWYRQAAGRGLQLLFYSVGIGQISSEVPQNLSASRPQDRQFILSSKKLLLSDSGFYLCAWKGTGYNEQFFGPGTRLTVL.